This T cell receptor (beta chain) originates from a study of T cell repertoires in cytomegalovirus infection. Study-level background: Selection of CMV epitopes for the study included recently identified HLA-C-restricted and well-studied HLA-B-restricted ones. Public TCR beta signatures marked donors with CMV infection and the matching HLA. Study-wide results and limits: There were HLA-C-restricted CMV-specific TCR beta clonotypes dominating the ex vivo response.

The CDR3 consists of 14 residues. Trimming left V 2 bases short and J 5 bases short, with 12 bases between. Germline lookup yields CDR1 SGHTA and CDR2 FQGNSA. TCRdb fed the reads into MiXCR, producing one record per CDR3 protein. The sample shows about 570,000 distinct CDR3 sequences, around 40% of them seen only once. This clonotype appeared a few times. Its antigen is as yet unknown. The receptor comes from a human donor in good health (CMV status not recorded). Some clones in this sample may be carry-over from other donors' samples. V usage is TRBV7-2 and J usage is TRBJ2-5; D may be TRBD1 (5 bases). The specimen comprised cultured PBMCs, sampled from culture after CMV antigen stimulation. CDR3 nucleotides: TGTGCCAGCAGCTTAACAGGATGGGCGGAGACCCAGTACTTC. Protein: CASSLTGWAETQYF.